Presented here are 13 T cell receptor beta chains from one specimen sequenced in a study of blood T cell repertoires in COVID-19. Some clones are missing from TCRdb's copy, which holds only in-frame ones; the method was immunoSEQ multiplex PCR. Among hundreds of thousands of clones, under 90% were seen once, and the ten largest hold approximately 3.8%. The source material was PBMCs or T cells enriched from blood (not recorded which). The receptors originated from a woman aged 35 to 49 who had been exposed to COVID-19.

This clone was picked up a small number of times. V and J are TRBV28 and TRBJ2-1; D is unresolved. The ends were cut back, 6 bases at V and 4 bases at J, with 4 bases in the middle. The CDR3 extends over 11 amino acids. Germline V gene lookup returns CDR1 MDHEN and CDR2 SYDVKM. The CDR3 spells CASRTYNEQFF. The CDR3 bases are TGTGCCAGCAGGACTTACAATGAGCAGTTCTTC.

The CDR3 DNA sequence: TGTGCCAGTGACGACTCCTCTTTCACGGGTGGCTACACCTTC. Translating gives CASDDSSFTGGYTF. The genes are TRBV18 and TRBJ1-2; D is unclear. The germline V and J ends were trimmed by 9 bases and 7 bases, with 21 bases remaining between them. CDR1 and CDR2 (germline): KGHSH, LQKENI. This CDR3 has 14 amino acids.

This rearrangement joins TRBV29-1 to TRBJ2-7, with TRBD1 matching 8 bases. This CDR3 region has 12 residues. V lost 4 bases and J lost 5; bases outside the gene matches: 4. CDR1 is SQVTM, CDR2 ANQGSEA, per germline. Here the CDR3 reads CSVGQGADEQYF. CDR3 sequence (DNA): TGCAGCGTTGGGCAGGGGGCGGACGAGCAGTACTTC.

This clone was picked up a small number of times. The V call is TRBV2, the J call TRBJ2-7; possible D gene TRBD1, 7 bases. The CDR3 contains 14 residues. CDR1 and CDR2 (germline): SNHLY, FYNNEI. Trimming left V 5 bases short and J 4 bases short, with 15 bases between. CDR3 region: CASSTGGGGYEQYF. The DNA of the CDR3 is TGTGCCAGCAGTACAGGAGGGGGCGGTTACGAGCAGTACTTC.

A note on this clone: The same CDR3 arises from other DNA sequences in this sample as well. This chain links TRBV29-1 with TRBJ1-1; D gene uncertain. V was pared by 6 bases and J by 1 base, with 12 bases between. In germline, CDR1 is SQVTM, CDR2 ANQGSEA. This CDR3 has 13 amino acids. Here the CDR3 reads CSVRGQPNTEAFF. The CDR3 coding sequence is TGCAGCGTCCGGGGTCAGCCGAACACTGAAGCTTTCTTT.

The V and J genes are TRBV5-1 and TRBJ2-2, with TRBD1 matching 7 bases. The CDR3 is 14 amino acids. Trimming took 4 bases from V and 6 from J; bases not matched to a gene: 6. In germline, CDR1 is SGHRS, CDR2 YFSETQ. The CDR3 sequence is CASSLTGDPGELFF. The CDR3 DNA is TGCGCCAGCAGCCTAACAGGGGACCCCGGGGAGCTGTTTTTT.

The rearrangement joins TRBV30 to TRBJ1-1; D is unclear. The germline V gene encodes CDR1 GTSNPN and CDR2 SVGIG (reference sequence). The V end was cut by 2 bases, the J end by 7 bases, with 14 bases between. This CDR3 region has 13 residues. The CDR3 sequence: CAWSTTLIGEAFF. The CDR3 DNA reads as TGTGCCTGGAGTACGACACTGATCGGTGAAGCTTTCTTT. Looking up the rest from reference TRBV30 and TRBJ1-1 gives the full variable domain: SQTIHQWPATLVQPVGSPLSLECTVEGTSNPNLYWYRQAAGRGLQLLFYSVGIGQISSEVPQNLSASRPQDRQFILSSKKLLLSDSGFYLCAWSTTLIGEAFFGQGTRLTVV.

This chain joins TRBV9 and TRBJ2-3; D may be TRBD1 (6 bases). The CDR3 is 14 amino acids. Per the germline V gene, CDR1 is SGDLS and CDR2 is YYNGEE. Trimming cost V 2 bases and J 1 base, with 8 bases left between them. The CDR3 sequence: CASSVGQRTDTQYF. The CDR3 region has the DNA TGTGCCAGCAGCGTCGGACAGCGCACAGATACGCAGTATTTT. The variable domain in full, completed from reference TRBV9 and TRBJ2-3, reads DSGVTQTPKHLITATGQRVTLRCSPRSGDLSVYWYQQSLDQGLQFLIQYYNGEERAKGNILERFSAQQFPDLHSELNLSSLELGDSALYFCASSVGQRTDTQYFGPGTRLTVL.

The chain has TRBV19 and TRBJ1-5; 7 nucleotides line up with TRBD1. This CDR3 has 15 residues. V trimming: 4 bases; J trimming: 5 bases; junction bases outside the gene matches: 8. CDR1 and CDR2 (germline): LNHDA, SQIVND (reference sequence). CDR3 protein: CASSRRGGGDQPQHF. Here the CDR3 DNA reads TGTGCCAGTAGTAGACGAGGGGGCGGAGATCAGCCCCAGCATTTT.

The chain uses TRBV12-3 or TRBV12-4 and TRBJ1-2; D gene unclear. This CDR3 region has 13 residues. V lost 6 bases and J lost 8, with 16 bases in between. Here the CDR3 DNA reads TGTGCCAGCAGCCGGGCAAGGGAGGAAGGCTACACCTTC. This translates into CASSRAREEGYTF.

As regards this clone: This CDR3 is missing its conserved last phenylalanine or tryptophan, likely due to a read error. The DNA is left out, because the CDR3 cannot be placed on it with certainty; the CDR3 is given as TCRdb lists it. This chain connects TRBV12-5 to TRBJ1-3; the D call in the table, TRBD1, was not verified against the DNA. Germline V gene data show CDR1 as LGHNT and CDR2 as FRNRAP. The CDR3 is 11 amino acids long, termini counted. The CDR3 protein is CASGRAGQAII.

V is TRBV13 and J is TRBJ2-3; 12 bases align to TRBD2. The length of the CDR3 is 17 residues. The germline CDR1 and CDR2 sequences are PRHDT and FYEKMQ (reference sequence). The J segment lost 3 bases and the V segment lost 0 bases, leaving 4 bases of the junction unmatched. The CDR3 sequence: CASSLGLAGGWTDTQYF. CDR3 nucleotides: TGTGCCAGCAGCTTAGGCCTAGCGGGGGGGTGGACAGATACGCAGTATTTT.

CDR3 loop: CAWSGAGYEQYF. The DNA for the CDR3 is TGTGCCTGGAGCGGGGCGGGGTACGAGCAGTACTTC. The genes are TRBV30 and TRBJ2-7; possibly TRBD2 for D (6 bases). CDR1 GTSNPN and CDR2 SVGIG come from the germline V gene (reference sequence). The length of the CDR3 is 12 residues. V dropped 3 bases and J dropped 4 bases, with 10 bases sitting between them.